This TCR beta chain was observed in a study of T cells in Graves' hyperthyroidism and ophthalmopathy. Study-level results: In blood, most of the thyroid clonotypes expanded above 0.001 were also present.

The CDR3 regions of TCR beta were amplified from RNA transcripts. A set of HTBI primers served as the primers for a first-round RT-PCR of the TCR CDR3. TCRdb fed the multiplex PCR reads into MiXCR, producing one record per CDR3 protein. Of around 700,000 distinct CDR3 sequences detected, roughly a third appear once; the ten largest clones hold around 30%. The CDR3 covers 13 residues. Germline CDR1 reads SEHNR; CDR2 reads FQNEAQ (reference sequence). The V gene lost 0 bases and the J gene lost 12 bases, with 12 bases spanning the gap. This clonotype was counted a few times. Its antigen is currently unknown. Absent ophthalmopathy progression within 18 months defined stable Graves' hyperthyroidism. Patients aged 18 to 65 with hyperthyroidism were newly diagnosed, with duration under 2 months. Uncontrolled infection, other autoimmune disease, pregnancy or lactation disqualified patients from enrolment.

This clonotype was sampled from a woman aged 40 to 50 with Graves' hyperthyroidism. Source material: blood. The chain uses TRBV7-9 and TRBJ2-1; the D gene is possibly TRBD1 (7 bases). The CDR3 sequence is CASSLAAGQSQFF. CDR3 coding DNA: TGTGCCAGCAGCTTAGCCGCGGGACAGTCGCAGTTCTTC.